This T cell receptor (beta chain) was identified during a study of naive and memory T cell subsets. TCR cDNA received a 3' ligated oligonucleotide that carried a UMI. Whole blood, 2 to 2.5 ml, came from adult healthy volunteers. This clonotype was counted ten times or more. Ligated cDNA underwent four rounds of PCR with nested alpha and beta constant region primers and SP2. Via MiXCR, TCRdb re-called the 5' RACE reads, giving one row per CDR3 protein. The sample has approximately 52,000 distinct CDR3 sequences, roughly 4.7% seen once. This CDR3 is built from 12 residues. V lost 4 bases to trimming and J lost 1 base, with 5 bases between them. From germline, CDR1 is SEHNR and CDR2 FQNEAQ (reference sequence).

The clonotype comes from a female donor in good health. V gene TRBV7-9 combines with J gene TRBJ2-7; D call uncertain. CDR3 sequence (DNA): TGTGCCAGCAGCTCAACATCCTACGAGCAGTACTTC. It yields the protein CASSSTSYEQYF.